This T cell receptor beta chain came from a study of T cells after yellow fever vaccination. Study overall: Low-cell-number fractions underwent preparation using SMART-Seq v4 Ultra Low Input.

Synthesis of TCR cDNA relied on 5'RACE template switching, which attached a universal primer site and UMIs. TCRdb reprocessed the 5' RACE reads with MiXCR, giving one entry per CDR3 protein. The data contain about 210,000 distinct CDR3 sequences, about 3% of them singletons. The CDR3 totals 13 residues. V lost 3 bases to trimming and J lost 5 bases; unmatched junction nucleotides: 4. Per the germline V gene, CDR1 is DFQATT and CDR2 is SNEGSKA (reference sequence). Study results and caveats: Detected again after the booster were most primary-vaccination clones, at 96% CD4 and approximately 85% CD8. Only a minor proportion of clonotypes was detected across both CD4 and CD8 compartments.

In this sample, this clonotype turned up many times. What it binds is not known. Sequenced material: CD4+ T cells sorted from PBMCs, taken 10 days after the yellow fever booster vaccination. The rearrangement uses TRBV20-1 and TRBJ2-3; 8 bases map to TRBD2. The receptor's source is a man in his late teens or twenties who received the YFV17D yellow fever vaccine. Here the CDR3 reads CSASGGAKDTQYF. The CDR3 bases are TGCAGTGCTAGCGGGGGGGCCAAAGATACGCAGTATTTT.